This TCR beta chain was found in a study of cytomegalovirus exposure and HLA in healthy donors (dated by TCRdb to about 2017). Regarding the study in general: According to an earlier analysis of around 600 of the donors, some 180 million T cells yielded over 90 million unique TCR beta sequences and 276 Gb of sequence data. Approximately 310 gigabases of sequencing data and roughly 81 million unique TCR sequences made up an early release that covered approximately 700 HLA-typed donors. Of the 398 genotyped donors, less than 85% were placed in the genetic ancestry cluster associated with self-reported Caucasian donors. The study aimed to test whether cataloging public T cell receptors could reveal signatures of past pathogen exposure. The T cell repertoires of some 700 subjects were profiled by immunosequencing and related to cytomegalovirus serostatus. A separate validation cohort of roughly 120 different subjects was used in addition to the 666-subject first cohort. To predict cytomegalovirus infection status, the study brought together high-throughput TCR immunosequencing, statistical association of individual TCRs with disease status, and machine learning. A later analysis re-analyzed previously published TCR beta repertoires from 666 donors and added high-resolution HLA genotyping to study TCR occurrence patterns. Rather than drawing on any new phenotypic data, the later analysis identified candidate immune exposures from TCR beta sequences and the way those sequences occurred across donors. To decide whether each TCR beta V gene segment behaved as functional or pseudogenic, an earlier analysis of some 540 of the donors relied on high-throughput TCR beta sequencing. Donor age, sex, ethnicity and CMV serostatus were compiled alongside the repertoire data. In a later genetic analysis, genome-wide SNP genotypes for about three fifths of the 666 donors were used, and that subset was treated as a discovery cohort. All discovery cohort repertoires had been generated on a single sequencing platform. Both class I and class II loci were covered by HLA typing, at four-digit resolution. The number of typed donors differed by locus: roughly 620-630 for A, B, C, DRB1 and DQB1; 522 for DQA1; around 610 for DPA1; and roughly 450 for DPB1. Four to six DR-DQ haplotypes were handled as single units for association and clustering because linkage in the cohort was strong. On average, around 200,000 unique TCR beta nucleotide sequences were sequenced per donor among 398 genotyped donors of the cohort, with around 19% of those sequences being non-productive.

Study-wide conclusions, independent of this receptor: Linkage disequilibrium might explain the correlated functional status among segregating V segments, but an unknown experimental factor could not be excluded. Presence/absence analyses assumed roughly uniform sequencing depth across donors, an assumption that may not hold. According to a later analysis, most CMV-associated TCR beta chains appeared to be HLA-restricted, and the HLA associations seemed to be driven largely by CMV exposure. In both the original and validation cohorts, the classifier was reported to diagnose cytomegalovirus status with high specificity and sensitivity. Specific HLA alleles were associated with 15,000 to 20,000 TCR beta sequences at a false discovery rate of 0.05 in a later analysis. While some public TCRs were present in many individuals, most TCR sequences turned up only very rarely across donors. The cohort was sequenced for TCR beta chains only, and without alpha or paired-chain data the features that could be detected were limited. In the study, some 160 TCR beta chains were listed as associated with cytomegalovirus. Seventeen rarely observed V segments, including chromosome 9 orphons, were excluded from the earlier analysis of approximately 500 of the donors because counts were too low. Broadly in line with IMGT annotations, most TCR beta V segments showed up in productive rearrangements about 90% or about 30% of the time in an earlier analysis of under 700 of the donors. V-gene and J-gene trimming of TCR beta chains was associated with a missense DCLRE1C variant in a later genetic analysis, and the association was replicated in an independent cohort. The authors suggested that the approach could potentially be generalized to other disease states and immunological phenotypes. A later analysis found that TCR association rates varied across HLA loci, with DRB1 alleles showing the most associated TCRs and HLA-C alleles the fewest. Compared with the roughly 600-donor mean, donors in an Asian-associated ancestry cluster had fewer N-insertions in productive TCRs, according to a later genetic analysis. Three of the identified cytomegalovirus-associated TCR beta chains were confirmed in vitro to be specific for cytomegalovirus antigens. HLA typing was unavailable for some donors at each locus, so association tests used only the typed subset. Strong co-occurrence of HLA alleles, especially DR and DQ, made assigning TCR associations to individual alleles difficult. A later analysis reported that several top co-occurrence clusters appeared linked to parvovirus B19, influenza, CMV and Epstein-Barr virus. A later analysis found that HLA-associated TCR beta chains were more clonally expanded and had lower generation probabilities than equally common non-associated chains. A group of highly shared sequence variants was considered likely to be a technical artifact of the sequencing pipeline. A further reported finding was that TCR beta sequences accurately predicted the HLA-A and HLA-B alleles for most subjects in the first cohort. For the cohort, immune exposure information was limited to CMV serostatus.

The cohort was made up of about 610 healthy bone marrow donors. Cohort members were all nominally healthy when sampled, although unrecorded immune exposures were likely present. The donor tested CMV seronegative and was one of the 352 seronegative cohort members. Every donor gave a peripheral blood sample, and the peripheral blood mononuclear cells from that sample were used for TCR beta sequencing. Genomic DNA extraction from the blood cell samples was performed with the Qiagen DNeasy Blood Extraction Kit. Comment on this clone: There is no known antigen for this receptor. Per-base qualities were not stored, and no clone one base away is much larger.

Library prep was done by the immunoSEQ multiplex PCR assay. A mixture of 60 forward primers for TCR Vbeta segments and 13 reverse primers for TCR Jbeta segments was used in the multiplex PCR. A multiplex PCR assay on genomic DNA amplified the CDR3 region of rearranged TCR beta genes. Amplified TCR beta libraries were sequenced as 87-base-pair reads on the Illumina HiSeq System. The authors' analysis ran thus. A later analysis tallied around 80 million unique TCR beta chains across the 660 or so repertoires, and some 12 million of those chains were shared by two or more donors. A nearest-neighbor algorithm error-corrected the raw reads and collapsed the reads into unique sequences, merging closely related sequences to remove PCR and sequencing errors. CDR3 sequences were aligned to IMGT reference sequences to assign V, D and J gene segments. For a sequence to be retained, at least a six-nucleotide match to both a V gene segment and a J gene segment was required. A rearrangement was called productive if the CDR3 had no stop codons and remained in frame with V and J, and every other rearrangement was called non-productive. Following IMGT convention, CDR3 was defined as the stretch from the second conserved V-encoded cysteine to the conserved J-encoded phenylalanine. The earlier analysis of about 640 of the donors excluded any sequence lacking an unambiguous match to a single V gene segment. In an earlier analysis of several hundred of the donors, V segments were called functional above 56.7% productive rearrangements and were called segregating when the between-donor standard deviation exceeded 5%. To diagnose cytomegalovirus status from the catalog of TCR beta chain sequences, a statistical classification framework was built. V and J gene assignment, in a later analysis, came from comparing TCR nucleotide sequences with IMGT/GENE-DB human TR gene sequences. The TCRdist pipeline was used in a later analysis to assign CDR3 sequences and most-parsimonious VDJ recombination scenarios. A later analysis defined each TCR beta chain by its CDR3 amino acid sequence plus V-gene family, and excluded reads lacking a unique V-gene family. As a way to deal with suspected cross-contamination and a sequencing artifact, a later analysis dropped 592 nucleotide sequences that were highly shared and had low generation probability. In a later analysis, a clonal expansion index was calculated for each public chain from normalized within-repertoire ranks of inferred template counts. In a later analysis, generation probabilities were computed using a VDJ recombination model fitted to out-of-frame rearrangements, and the results were checked against IGoR. Hypergeometric tests were used in a later analysis to score TCR-TCR, TCR-HLA and TCR-CMV co-occurrence, with a repertoire-size bias correction applied to the TCR pairs. False discovery rates were estimated in a later analysis by permuting HLA or CMV assignments 20 times. In a later analysis, co-occurring TCRs were grouped with DBSCAN, and TCRdist sequence similarity was added when clustering was performed within HLA-allele-positive subsets. Repertoires with fewer than 30,000 or more than 120,000 public chains were left out of co-occurrence clustering, as were about five repertoires with anomalous nucleotide sharing. TCRdb holds this immuneACCESS table with in-frame rearrangements only. Some clones are missing; in checked studies, unresolved V genes explain under half, and the rest has no known cause. V and J calls and clone size are as listed in that table; D and trimming were resolved from the DNA. In this sample the table shows around 140,000 clones, approximately 80% of which occur a single time. Of the sample, approximately 1.6% falls within the top ten clones.

The sequence was obtained from a woman aged 18-35 years in good health and CMV-seronegative. Source material: PBMCs.

The CDR3 amino acid sequence is: CASSPGADRGRYYGYTF. The nucleotide sequence reads as follows: TGCGCCAGCAGTCCCGGAGCAGACAGGGGACGGTACTATGGCTACACCTTC. The chain couples TRBV23-1 to TRBJ1-2, with 8 bases matching TRBD1. TRBV23-1 falls under the ORF class, with uncertain function. Trimming takes 4 bases off V and 3 bases off J; junction bases not matched to a gene: 13. Reading from cysteine to phenylalanine, the CDR3 counts 17 amino acids. Just the 51-base CDR3 DNA is kept, in frame starting at base 1.